Below, 21 T cell receptor beta chains from the same sample are listed, as sequenced in a study of blood T cells in healthy people across ages. Sample-barcoded 5' priming and a J-beta primer mix drove a second PCR of roughly 7 to 11 cycles. Each CDR3 protein gets one entry after TCRdb re-called the 5' RACE reads with MiXCR. This sample has around 1,700,000 distinct CDR3 sequences; roughly 28% occur once, and the top ten carry about 7.7%. Sequences were obtained from blood. Receptors were obtained from a woman aged 25-40 years in good health.

The rearrangement joins TRBV12-3 or TRBV12-4 to TRBJ2-4; tentatively, D is TRBD1 (7 bases). V was clipped by 6 bases and J by 13 bases, with 28 bases between them. The CDR3 runs to 16 residues. The DNA for the CDR3 is TGTGCCAGCAGCCTACCTAGACAGGGAGGCACAGATACGCAGTACTTC. Translated, it gives CASSLPRQGGTDTQYF.

As concerns this clonotype: Germline is not matched at one junction end, which may reflect a read error. This chain uses TRBV5-1 with TRBJ2-5; D uncertain. The DNA end is more similar to TRBJ2-7, so the J call may be wrong. Germline V gene sequence: CDR1 SGHRS, CDR2 YFSETQ. This CDR3 has 14 amino acids. DNA of the CDR3: TGCGTCAGCAGCTTGGCATCGACGAGGCACGAGCAGTACTTC. It yields the protein CVSSLASTRHEQYF.

The table lists this clonotype with a few counts. The junction and the germline gene differ at one end; a read error may be behind it. The rearrangement links TRBV7-9 to TRBJ1-2; D gene unclear. Germline V gene lookup returns CDR1 SEHNR and CDR2 FQNEAQ (reference sequence). The CDR3 runs to 12 residues. The CDR3 spells CVSSLEQNGYTF. As DNA, the CDR3 is TGTGTCAGCAGCTTAGAGCAGAATGGCTACACCTTC.

Many counts were recorded for this clonotype. This sequence joins TRBV10-1 and TRBJ2-1, with TRBD1 identical over 7 bases. Germline CDR1 is WNHNN and CDR2 is SYGVQD (reference sequence). The V gene end was trimmed by 5 bases and the J gene end by 7 bases; junction bases not matched to a gene: 2. The length of the CDR3 is 12 residues. The CDR3 nucleotides read TGCGCCAGCAGTACGACAGGGAATGAGCAGTTCTTC. Its protein is CASSTTGNEQFF.

Details on this clonotype: A much larger clone differs by one base, so this may be a read error. The rearrangement uses TRBV5-1 and TRBJ2-7, with D tentatively TRBD2 (6 bases). CDR1 and CDR2 from the germline V gene are SGHRS and YFSETQ. CDR3 length: 15 residues. The germline V and J ends were trimmed by 3 bases and 0 bases, with 13 bases remaining between them. CDR3 protein: CASSSRDWCSYEQYF. CDR3 nucleotides: TGCGCCAGCAGCTCCCGGGACTGGTGCTCCTACGAGCAGTACTTC.

This sequence joins TRBV7-9 and TRBJ2-5; D perhaps matches TRBD1 (5 bases). Trimming cost V 5 bases and J 7 bases, with 14 bases left between them. The CDR3 runs to 13 residues. Germline-derived CDR1 and CDR2 are SEHNR and FQNEAQ (reference sequence). In nucleotides, the CDR3 is TGTGCCAGCAGCCAACCCCCAGGGATGACCCAGTACTTC. This codes for CASSQPPGMTQYF.

This clonotype was counted many times. V gene TRBV5-1 combines with J gene TRBJ2-7; D tentatively reads TRBD1 or TRBD2 (5 bases each). Trimming left V 0 bases short and J 2 bases short, with 9 bases between. The CDR3 spans 14 residues. CDR1 and CDR2 from the germline V gene are SGHRS and YFSETQ. The CDR3 DNA follows: TGCGCCAGCAGCTTGGCCACGGGACCCTACGAGCAGTACTTC. Its protein is CASSLATGPYEQYF.

With respect to this clonotype: A much larger clone is a single base away; this may be a read error. The chain uses TRBV20-1 and TRBJ2-4; no clear D. Trimming pared 6 bases from V and 13 bases from J, leaving 25 bases between. The CDR3 runs 14 residues. Germline loops: CDR1 DFQATT, CDR2 SNEGSKA (reference sequence). CDR3 coding DNA: TGCAGTGCCCCGATCAACCAAGGGCTCAATGAGCAGTACTTC. It yields the protein CSAPINQGLNEQYF.

This clonotype was recorded many times. This chain connects TRBV6-5 to TRBJ2-7; no clear D gene. V lost 3 bases, J lost 5 bases, and 17 bases lay in between. Germline loops: CDR1 MNHEY, CDR2 SVGAGI. CDR3 length: 15 residues. CDR3 in DNA: TGTGCCAGCAGTTATACCGGTCTAATTAACCACGAGCAGTACTTC. Its translation is CASSYTGLINHEQYF.

The chain recombines TRBV7-2 with TRBJ1-4; D might be TRBD1 (6 bases). Germline V gene sequence: CDR1 SGHTA, CDR2 FQGNSA. The V end lost 4 bases, the J end lost 7 bases, and 16 bases lay between the germline ends. The CDR3 contains 15 residues. CDR3 protein: CASSCARLGAEKLFF. The CDR3 DNA sequence: TGTGCCAGCAGCTGTGCCCGACTGGGGGCTGAAAAACTGTTTTTT.

The chain has TRBV5-5 and TRBJ2-5, with D possibly being TRBD2 (6 bases). V lost 4 bases and J lost 5, with 15 bases in between. The CDR3 sequence is 14 residues long. The germline V gene has CDR1 SGHKS and CDR2 YYEKEE (reference sequence). Here the CDR3 DNA reads TGTGCCAGCAGCGGGGAGGAACCACAGGAGACCCAGTACTTC. This gives the protein CASSGEEPQETQYF.

V and J are TRBV15 and TRBJ2-1, with TRBD1 as a possible D gene (6 bases). The tail of the sequence fits TRBJ2-7 better, so the J call may be wrong. Germline assignment: CDR1 LNHNV and CDR2 YYDKDF (reference sequence). This CDR3 has 14 amino acids. CDR3 coding DNA: TGTGCCACCAACGTCCCAGGGGCCTACAATGAGCAGTACTTC. Translation gives CATNVPGAYNEQYF.

This clonotype was picked up a small number of times. The rearrangement links TRBV7-2 to TRBJ2-6; TRBD2 matches at 7 bases. The CDR3 totals 20 residues. The V and J ends lost 4 bases and 4 bases, in that order; junction bases with no gene match: 19. The germline V gene encodes CDR1 SGHTA and CDR2 FQGNSA. The CDR3 sequence is CASSSRVPVWRERGANVLTF. Here the CDR3 DNA reads TGTGCCAGCAGCTCCCGGGTCCCGGTTTGGCGGGAGCGCGGGGCCAACGTCCTGACTTTC.

V gene TRBV30 combines with J gene TRBJ1-1, with D maybe TRBD1 (5 bases). V was clipped by 7 bases and J by 7 bases, with 13 bases between them. Germline values: CDR1 GTSNPN, CDR2 SVGIG (reference sequence). The CDR3 extends over 11 amino acids. DNA for the CDR3: TGTGCCTACAGCGGGGGGTATGAAGCTTTCTTT. Its protein is CAYSGGYEAFF.

This chain joins TRBV12-5 and TRBJ2-1; D gene unclear. The CDR3 has 11 amino acids. Germline CDR1 is LGHNT and CDR2 is FRNRAP. With 6 bases removed from V and 6 bases from J, the gap between germline ends came to 6 bases. The CDR3 here is CASGPPNEQFF. CDR3 DNA: TGTGCTAGTGGCCCCCCCAATGAGCAGTTCTTC.

This clonotype was recorded at least ten times. The chain joins TRBV6-5 to TRBJ1-5; D is perhaps TRBD1 (5 bases). Germline V gene lookup returns CDR1 MNHEY and CDR2 SVGAGI. V shed 6 bases and J shed 2 bases, with 11 bases lying between them. CDR3 size: 14 residues. The CDR3: CASSGGGGNQPQHF. The CDR3, as DNA: TGTGCCAGCAGCGGGGGGGGTGGCAATCAGCCCCAGCATTTT.

This chain connects TRBV20-1 to TRBJ2-1; D is uncertain. The germline V gene encodes CDR1 DFQATT and CDR2 SNEGSKA (reference sequence). CDR3 length: 13 residues. Trimming removed 3 bases from V and 3 bases from J, with 9 bases in between. CDR3 amino acids: CSASRGNYNEQFF. The CDR3 region has the DNA TGCAGTGCTAGTCGTGGTAACTACAATGAGCAGTTCTTC.

This clonotype has only one observation. The chain links TRBV7-9 to TRBJ2-5; 9 bases align to TRBD2. The DNA matches TRBJ2-7 better at its end, which makes the J call doubtful. The CDR3 contains 17 residues. The V gene's germline CDR1 is SEHNR and CDR2 FQNEAQ (reference sequence). CDR3 sequence reads: CASSPELAGATKYEQYF. The DNA for the CDR3 is TGTGCCAGCAGCCCCGAACTAGCGGGCGCGACCAAATACGAGCAGTACTTC.

This chain joins TRBV7-2 and TRBJ2-5, with 9 bases that match TRBD2. J was trimmed by 5 bases and V by 2 bases; bases with no gene match: 12. CDR3 length: 17 residues. Germline values: CDR1 SGHTA, CDR2 FQGNSA. The DNA of the CDR3 is TGTGCCAGCAGCTTAATTGGCGGGGGGGCTTTAAGGGAGACCCAGTACTTC. Residues: CASSLIGGGALRETQYF.

This clonotype was picked up a small number of times. The chain employs TRBV20-1 and TRBJ1-5, with 7 bases fitting TRBD1. The V gene end was trimmed by 0 bases and the J gene end by 4 bases; junction bases not matched to a gene: 6. Germline loops: CDR1 DFQATT, CDR2 SNEGSKA (reference sequence). This CDR3 has 15 amino acids. DNA for the CDR3: TGCAGTGCTAGAGAAAACAGGGGATCGAATCAGCCCCAGCATTTT. Protein: CSARENRGSNQPQHF.

This clonotype has a count of ten or more. The genes are TRBV6-5 and TRBJ1-6, with D possibly TRBD1 on 5 matching bases. The CDR3 spans 13 residues. Germline CDR1 MNHEY, CDR2 SVGAGI. V lost 4 bases and J 9 bases, leaving 10 bases between the germline ends. The CDR3 is CASSLQVSSPLHF. In DNA, the CDR3 is TGTGCCAGCAGTTTACAGGTTTCTTCACCCCTCCACTTT.